These T cell receptor beta chains were read from a single sample in a study of spatial heterogeneity in lung cancer. In TCRdb, the 5' RACE reads were re-called with MiXCR into one record per CDR3 protein. The sample holds approximately 9,400 distinct CDR3 sequences, 4.5% to 7% seen once. Sequencing used PBMCs, obtained at surgery. The source of these receptors is a male donor with early-stage non-small cell lung cancer. Each CDR3 is given with its conserved first and last residue. D genes are given only for firm matches. Size values are once, few and many counts, or a class for expanded clones, and some rows have none.

size	V	D	J	DNA	CDR3
many	TRBV28	.	TRBJ2-7	TGTGCCAGCAGGGGCAGTACAACCTACGAGCAGTACTTC	CASRGSTTYEQYF
medium-sized	TRBV27	.	TRBJ1-1	TGTGCCAGCAGTCCTCAAGCCGACACCCTGGACTCAAAAGCTTTCTTT	CASSPQADTLDSKAFF
many	TRBV20-1	.	TRBJ1-1	TGCAGTGGGGGAGTAGATAACACTGAAGCTTTCTTT	CSGGVDNTEAFF
few	TRBV29-1	.	TRBJ2-3	TGCAGCGTCAGAAGACCACCCGAAACAGATACGCAGTATTTT	CSVRRPPETDTQYF
many	TRBV30	.	TRBJ1-2	TGTGCCTGGACCGGGGGAAACTATGGCTACACCTTC	CAWTGGNYGYTF
many	TRBV5-4	.	TRBJ1-1	TGTGCCAGCAGCTTCAGGATGAACACTGAAGCTTTCTTT	CASSFRMNTEAFF
many	TRBV5-1	.	TRBJ2-3	TGCGCCAGCAGCTTGGGGCTTGAGGCGAACGCAGATACGCAGTATTTT	CASSLGLEANADTQYF
medium-sized	TRBV29-1	TRBD1	TRBJ2-2	TGCAGCGTTCGGACAGGGTTGACCGGGGAGCTGTTTTTT	CSVRTGLTGELFF
many	TRBV11-2	.	TRBJ1-4	TGTGCCAGCAGCGCCAATGAAAAACTGTTTTTT	CASSANEKLFF
.	TRBV27	TRBD1	TRBJ1-3	TGTGCCAGCAGTAGCCGCCCCGGGACAGTGCGTGGAAACACCATATATTTT	CASSSRPGTVRGNTIYF
many	TRBV28	.	TRBJ1-2	TGTGCCAGCAGTTCTCCGGGGCAGTGGGGAGGCTACACCTTC	CASSSPGQWGGYTF
many	TRBV28	.	TRBJ2-1	TGTGCCAGCAGACAGGGAGGGGATCCGGGTGAGCAGTTCTTC	CASRQGGDPGEQFF
few	TRBV2	TRBD1	TRBJ1-1	TGTGCCAGCAGTTTTACAGGGGGCGCAGCTGAAGCTTTCTTT	CASSFTGGAAEAFF
medium-sized	TRBV3-1	TRBD2	TRBJ2-3	TGTGCCAGCAGCCACAGCGGGAGTGGCACAGATACGCAGTATTTT	CASSHSGSGTDTQYF
medium-sized	TRBV29-1	.	TRBJ2-7	TGCAGCGTAGACGGGACACCAGGCTACGAGCAGTACTTC	CSVDGTPGYEQYF
medium-sized	TRBV3-1	.	TRBJ2-1	TGTGCCAGCAGCCAGCAATCCAGCGTTGAGCAGTTCTTC	CASSQQSSVEQFF
.	TRBV20-1	TRBD1	TRBJ1-1	TGCAGTGCTAGAGTCGGGACAGGTCCCCCCGGGGACACTGAAGCTTTCTTT	CSARVGTGPPGDTEAFF
many	TRBV5-1	.	TRBJ2-2	TGCGCCAGCAGCTTGACGGGGACCAACACCGGGGAGCTGTTTTTT	CASSLTGTNTGELFF
many	TRBV12-3/TRBV12-4	.	TRBJ2-2	TGTGCCAGCAGACCTCCCGGGTCCTACACCGGGGAGCTGTTTTTT	CASRPPGSYTGELFF
medium-sized	TRBV25-1	.	TRBJ2-5	TGTGCCAGCAGTGATCGTGGACATCAAGAGACCCAGTACTTC	CASSDRGHQETQYF
many	TRBV6-6	.	TRBJ1-6	TGTGCCAGCAGTCAACCGGGACTGGATAATTCACCCCTCCACTTT	CASSQPGLDNSPLHF
many	TRBV7-6	.	TRBJ1-3	TGTGCCAGCAGCTTAGCTGCGGGGCCTGGAAACACCATATATTTT	CASSLAAGPGNTIYF
many	TRBV7-6	TRBD1	TRBJ1-1	TGTGCCAGCAGCTTAGGAGAGGGACAGGGGATGGGCACTGAAGCTTTCTTT	CASSLGEGQGMGTEAFF
medium-sized	TRBV15	TRBD2	TRBJ2-1	TGTGCCACCAGCGGGGGGGTTTCCTACAATGAGCAGTTCTTC	CATSGGVSYNEQFF
medium-sized	TRBV29-1	.	TRBJ1-2	TGCAGCGTTGGACAGGTCTATGGCTACACCTTC	CSVGQVYGYTF
medium-sized	TRBV2	TRBD1	TRBJ1-6	TGTGCCACGGGGCCGGGACAGCAAGCATTACCCCTCCACTTT	CATGPGQQALPLHF
few	TRBV11-2	TRBD1	TRBJ2-1	TGTGCCAGCAGTAATCAGGGGGCGGGTGAGCAGTTCTTC	CASSNQGAGEQFF
many	TRBV10-3	.	TRBJ2-2	TGTGCCATAAGACACCTGAACACCGGGGAGCTGTTTTTT	CAIRHLNTGELFF
.	TRBV20-1	.	TRBJ1-1	TGCAGTGCTCGGGAGCCAGCCTCGGAAGCTTTCTTT	CSAREPASEAFF
medium-sized	TRBV6-2/TRBV6-3	.	TRBJ1-5	TGTGCCAGCAGCAACAGGGATCCAAATCAGCCCCAGCATTTT	CASSNRDPNQPQHF
large	TRBV27	.	TRBJ2-1	TGTGCCAGCAGTTTGCAGGGGGGTACCGTTAATGAGCAGTTCTTC	CASSLQGGTVNEQFF
many	TRBV9	.	TRBJ2-3	TGTGCCAGCAGCGTAGATGCTAGGGATACGCAGTATTTT	CASSVDARDTQYF
few	TRBV6-6	.	TRBJ2-7	TGTGCCAGCTCGGAGGCCGGCTCCTACGAGCAGTACTTC	CASSEAGSYEQYF
.	TRBV4-2	.	TRBJ2-2	TGTGCCAGCAGCCAAGTCCAGACTAGTACCGGGGAGCTGTTTTTT	CASSQVQTSTGELFF
few	TRBV21-1	.	TRBJ1-5	TGTGCCAGCAGCAAAGGGACAGGGCCCTGGGGGAATCAGCCCCAGCATTTT	CASSKGTGPWGNQPQHF